This T cell receptor beta chain was profiled in a study of Graves' ophthalmopathy and Graves' hyperthyroidism. Germline V CDR1 and CDR2: MGHDK, SYGVNS. CDR3 length equals 15 residues. V was pared by 4 bases and J by 9 bases, with 16 bases between. The sequenced template was RNA, covering the TCR beta CDR3 region. The first round was an RT-PCR with HTBI primers, and the second round was a multiplex PCR. TCRdb re-derived calls from the multiplex PCR reads in MiXCR, one entry per CDR3 protein. This sample yields over a million distinct CDR3 sequences, of which approximately 35% are seen a single time; over 8.5% belongs to the top ten.

This receptor was obtained from an adult man with Graves' hyperthyroidism. The rearrangement links TRBV25-1 to TRBJ1-6; the D gene is possibly TRBD1 (5 bases). The sequencing sample was made of peripheral blood or thyroid tissue (not recorded which). The CDR3 is CASSGPQAQGSPLHF. Here the CDR3 DNA reads TGTGCCAGCAGTGGACCACAGGCCCAGGGTTCACCCCTCCACTTT.